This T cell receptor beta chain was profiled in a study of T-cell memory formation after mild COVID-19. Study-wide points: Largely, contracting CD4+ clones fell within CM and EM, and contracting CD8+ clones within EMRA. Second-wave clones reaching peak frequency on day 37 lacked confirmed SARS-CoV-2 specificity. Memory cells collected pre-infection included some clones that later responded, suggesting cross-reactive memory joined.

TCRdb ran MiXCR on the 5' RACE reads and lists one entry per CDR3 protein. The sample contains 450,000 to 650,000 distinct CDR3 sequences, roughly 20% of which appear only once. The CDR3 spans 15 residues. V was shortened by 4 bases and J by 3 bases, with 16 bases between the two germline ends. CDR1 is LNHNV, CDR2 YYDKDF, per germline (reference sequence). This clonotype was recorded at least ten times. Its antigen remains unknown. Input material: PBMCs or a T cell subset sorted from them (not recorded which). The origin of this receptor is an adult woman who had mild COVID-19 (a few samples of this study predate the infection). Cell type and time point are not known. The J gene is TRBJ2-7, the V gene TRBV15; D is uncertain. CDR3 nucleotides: TGTGCCACCAGCAAATACGGGCAGGAACGCTACGAGCAGTACTTC. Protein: CATSKYGQERYEQYF.